These 12 T cell receptor beta chains were all obtained from the same sample, sequenced in a study of T cells in Graves' hyperthyroidism and ophthalmopathy. TCR beta CDR3 regions were amplified from RNA. The TCR CDR3 first-round RT-PCR relied on the HTBI primer set. TCRdb re-called the multiplex PCR reads through MiXCR, storing one row per CDR3 protein. The sample gives hundreds of thousands of distinct CDR3 sequences, more than 30% of which show up once; 8.9% is in the top ten. The sequencing sample was made of blood. The receptors derive from a man younger than 30 with Graves' hyperthyroidism.

The chain has TRBV29-1 and TRBJ2-5; 9 positions match TRBD1. Germline V lookup: CDR1 SQVTM, CDR2 ANQGSEA. V lost 6 bases, J lost 3 bases, and 8 bases stayed unmatched. This CDR3 has 14 residues. The CDR3 bases are TGCAGCGTCGAGGAGGGGACAGGGAAAGAGACCCAGTACTTC. Encoded protein: CSVEEGTGKETQYF.

This clonotype has only a few counts. The V gene is TRBV9, the J gene TRBJ1-4; D is unresolved. The CDR3 is made up of 15 amino acids. Germline CDR1 reads SGDLS; CDR2 reads YYNGEE. Trimming took 4 bases from V and 5 from J, leaving 15 bases between them. The chain's CDR3 is CASSPRTAANEKLFF. The CDR3 nucleotides are TGTGCCAGCAGCCCTCGGACGGCTGCCAATGAAAAACTGTTTTTT.

The chain uses TRBV6-1 and TRBJ1-4; D not resolved. Per the germline V gene, CDR1 is MNHNS and CDR2 is SASEGT. The CDR3 has 11 residues. With 6 bases removed from V and 2 bases from J, the gap between germline ends came to 1 base. CDR3 region: CASRTNEKLFF. Written as DNA, the CDR3 is TGTGCCAGCAGGACTAATGAAAAACTGTTTTTT.

This clonotype was seen a handful of times. The CDR3 DNA reads TGTGCCAGCAGCTCGACCTCCGGGGGACTCGGGGTAGTGTTTTTT. As protein: CASSSTSGGLGVVFF. The chain combines TRBV7-6 with TRBJ1-4; perhaps TRBD1 as D (5 bases). CDR3 size: 15 residues. The germline V and J ends were trimmed by 4 bases and 15 bases, with 24 bases remaining between them. Per germline, CDR1 SGHVS and CDR2 FNYEAQ.

This clonotype was counted once. The rearrangement joins TRBV10-3 to TRBJ2-7; 7 positions match TRBD1. Germline lookup yields CDR1 ENHRY and CDR2 SYGVKD. The CDR3 spans 12 residues. V gave up 10 bases and J gave up 2 bases; unmatched junction bases: 5. This chain's CDR3 is CATGTAPYEQYF. The CDR3 region has the DNA TGTGCCACCGGGACAGCCCCCTACGAGCAGTACTTC.

To note about this clonotype: Mismatch with germline at one junction end may stem from a read error. The chain has TRBV29-1 and TRBJ2-3, with D tentatively TRBD2 (7 bases). This CDR3 spans 14 amino acids. The V gene's germline CDR1 is SQVTM and CDR2 ANQGSEA. CDR3 sequence: CSAEQGLGGSEALF. The CDR3 DNA reads as TGCAGTGCAGAACAGGGCCTTGGCGGGAGTGAGGCCCTGTTT.

The chain links TRBV12-3 or TRBV12-4 to TRBJ1-1, with 8 bases identical to TRBD1. CDR3 length: 14 amino acids. Trimming removed 3 bases from V and 8 bases from J; junction bases left unmatched: 8. The CDR3 nucleotides read TGTGCCAGCAGTTTTAGCGGACAGGGCTCGGAAGCTTTCTTT. Translating gives CASSFSGQGSEAFF.

This clonotype showed up many times. This chain joins TRBV4-1 and TRBJ1-2; perhaps TRBD1 as D (6 bases). Between the trimmed V and J ends, which lost 4 bases and 4 bases, there was a span of 10 bases. This CDR3 has 13 amino acids. Per germline, CDR1 MGHRA and CDR2 YSYEKL. The CDR3 DNA reads as TGCGCCAGCAGCCCGGCGACAGGCTATGGCTACACCTTC. Amino acids: CASSPATGYGYTF.

This chain connects TRBV6-5 to TRBJ1-6, with 7 bases that match TRBD1. The junction had 5 bases not matched to a gene; V was cut back by 3 bases and J by 6 bases. This CDR3 contains 15 residues. Per the germline V gene, CDR1 is MNHEY and CDR2 is SVGAGI. CDR3 in amino acids: CASSYQGDCNSPLHF. The DNA of the CDR3 is TGTGCCAGCAGTTATCAGGGGGATTGTAATTCACCCCTCCACTTT.

A note on this clonotype: One end of the junction does not line up with germline, which may come from a read error. The V and J genes are TRBV7-8 and TRBJ2-2, with D possibly being TRBD1 or TRBD2 (7 bases each). CDR1 and CDR2 from the germline V gene are SGHVS and FQNEAQ. This CDR3 comprises 17 residues. The DNA of the CDR3 is TGCGCCAGCACTCTCGCTCCACAGGGGAGGGACACCGGGGAGCTGTTTTTT. As protein: CASTLAPQGRDTGELFF.

This clonotype was detected a few times. Written as DNA, the CDR3 is TGTGCCAGCAGCTTAAGGTTGACTAGCGGGACCTACGAGCAGTACTTC. Translation gives CASSLRLTSGTYEQYF. The V gene is TRBV7-9, the J gene TRBJ2-7; 11 nucleotides align to TRBD2. Per germline, CDR1 SEHNR and CDR2 FQNEAQ (reference sequence). J was trimmed by 2 bases and V by 2 bases; bases with no gene match: 5. The CDR3 runs to 16 residues.

Details on this clonotype: This may stem from a read error, because a much larger clone lies one nucleotide away. V usage is TRBV2 and J usage is TRBJ1-5; D might be TRBD1 (6 bases). This CDR3 is built from 15 residues. The V end lost 6 bases, the J end lost 7 bases, and 19 bases lay between the germline ends. Per the germline V gene, CDR1 is SNHLY and CDR2 is FYNNEI. CDR3 nucleotide sequence: TGTGCCAGCAGCTCCGGGGGGGGACACGTACAGCCCCAGCATTTT. Amino acid sequence: CASSSGGGHVQPQHF.